These 4 T cell receptor beta chains were all obtained from the same sample, sequenced in a study of T cell repertoires in cytomegalovirus infection. Using its own MiXCR run on the reads, TCRdb lists one record per CDR3 protein. This table holds about 450,000 distinct CDR3 sequences, 30% to 40% found once. Sample: PBMCs. The source of these receptors is a human donor in good health (CMV status not recorded). Some clones in this sample may be carry-over from other donors' samples.

This clonotype was detected only once. A read error is possible here, since a much larger clone lies one base away. The chain recombines TRBV7-6 with TRBJ1-2; 7 nucleotides line up with TRBD1. Germline loops: CDR1 SGHVS, CDR2 FNYEAQ. This CDR3 has 15 residues. CDR3 nucleotide sequence: TGTGCCAGCAGCTTAAGTACAGGGGAGGGCTATGACTACACCTTC. Its protein product is CASSLSTGEGYDYTF.

With regard to this clonotype: This likely comes from a read error, as the CDR3 has no conserved phenylalanine or tryptophan at its end. V is TRBV20-1 and J is TRBJ2-7; unclear D gene. The CDR3 is 13 residues long. Germline-derived CDR1 and CDR2 are DFQATT and SNEGSKA (reference sequence). In DNA form, the CDR3 reads TGCAGTGCTAGAGTTAGTCCCTCCGACGAGCAGTACTTG. Amino acids: CSARVSPSDEQYL.

There are a few counts of this clonotype. The gene calls are TRBV2 and TRBJ1-5; TRBD1 is a possible D gene (5 bases). CDR1 SNHLY and CDR2 FYNNEI come from the germline V gene. Trimming removed 6 bases at V and 2 bases at J, with 14 bases between. The CDR3 is made up of 15 amino acids. The CDR3 nucleotides read TGTGCCAGCAGCACTGACAGCCGCGGCAATCAGCCCCAGCATTTT. It specifies CASSTDSRGNQPQHF.

The CDR3 coding sequence is TGTGCCATACTCCTAGCGGTTGGGAGACCCGGGGAGCTGTTTTTT. This encodes CAILLAVGRPGELFF. V and J are TRBV6-6 and TRBJ2-2; TRBD2 aligns across 7 bases. V was pared by 10 bases and J by 6 bases, with 14 bases of the junction left unmatched. Germline CDR1 and CDR2: MNHNY and SVGAGI (reference sequence). This CDR3 is 15 amino acids long.